A selection of T cell receptor beta chains follows, all from one sample in a study of T cells after yellow fever vaccination. MiXCR, applied by TCRdb to the 5' RACE reads, yields one record per CDR3 protein. The sample consists of under 700,000 distinct CDR3 sequences, 17% of them appearing once. The source material was PBMCs, sampled 4 to 5 days after the first yellow fever vaccination. The receptors derive from a young man who received the YFV17D yellow fever vaccine. The CDR3 runs from the conserved cysteine through the conserved F or W. D genes are given only for firm matches. Only some rows state a clone size, as once, few, many or a class for expanded clones.

d_gene,v_gene,abundance,j_gene,CDR3aa,CDR3nt
-,TRBV11-2,-,TRBJ2-1,CASSERGAQSSYNEQFF,TGTGCCAGCAGCGAAAGGGGGGCTCAAAGCTCCTACAATGAGCAGTTCTTC
-,TRBV6-2/TRBV6-3,few,TRBJ2-3,CASSYAWDSGADTQYF,TGTGCCAGCAGTTACGCCTGGGACTCCGGAGCGGATACGCAGTATTTT
TRBD2,TRBV6-5,-,TRBJ2-1,CASSSPTSGGNEQFF,TGTGCCAGCAGTTCCCCGACTAGCGGGGGTAATGAGCAGTTCTTC
-,TRBV5-6,-,TRBJ2-5,CASSGQQAYQETQYF,TGTGCCAGCAGCGGACAACAGGCGTACCAAGAGACCCAGTACTTC
-,TRBV19,-,TRBJ2-7,CASSIDLRRTYEQYF,TGTGCCAGTAGTATAGATCTCAGGCGGACCTACGAGCAGTACTTC
TRBD1,TRBV6-6,-,TRBJ1-3,CAGSGGSGNTIYF,TGTGCCGGTTCAGGGGGCTCTGGAAACACCATATATTTT
-,TRBV6-5,few,TRBJ1-1,CASSADSLVAFF,TGTGCCAGCAGTGCGGACAGTTTGGTAGCTTTCTTT
TRBD2,TRBV7-6,few,TRBJ2-7,CASSPRLTSGGPYEQYF,TGTGCCAGCAGCCCACGCCTGACTAGCGGAGGCCCCTACGAGCAGTACTTC
-,TRBV2,-,TRBJ1-2,CASSESAYGYTF,TGTGCCAGCAGTGAATCCGCTTATGGCTACACCTTC
-,TRBV5-1,-,TRBJ2-4,CASGTHNLAKNIQYF,TGCGCCAGCGGAACGCACAACTTAGCCAAAAACATTCAGTACTTC
-,TRBV6-5,-,TRBJ1-2,CASSYSLLDYGYTF,TGTGCCAGCAGTTATAGTCTTTTGGATTATGGCTACACCTTC
-,TRBV29-1,-,TRBJ2-3,CSVEDWETVAADTQYF,TGCAGCGTTGAAGATTGGGAAACTGTAGCGGCAGATACGCAGTATTTT
TRBD2,TRBV6-1,-,TRBJ2-2,CASSTSRGGNTGELFF,TGTGCCAGCAGTACCTCACGGGGGGGGAACACCGGGGAGCTGTTTTTT
-,TRBV5-1,-,TRBJ2-3,CASSYGTRGRSDTQYF,TGCGCCAGCAGTTATGGAACCCGGGGGAGATCAGATACGCAGTATTTT
TRBD1,TRBV20-1,few,TRBJ1-5,CSARDATGDLGQPQHF,TGCAGTGCTAGAGACGCGACAGGGGATTTGGGTCAGCCCCAGCATTTT
-,TRBV12-3/TRBV12-4,few,TRBJ2-1,CASSTGRRNEQFF,TGTGCCAGCAGTACTGGGAGGCGTAATGAGCAGTTCTTC
-,TRBV2,few,TRBJ2-1,CASSDDPSLYNEQFF,TGTGCCAGCAGTGACGATCCTAGTCTTTACAATGAGCAGTTCTTC
-,TRBV19,-,TRBJ1-1,CASSIGYGGSEAFF,TGTGCCAGTAGTATTGGTTACGGCGGGAGTGAAGCTTTCTTT
TRBD1,TRBV12-3/TRBV12-4,-,TRBJ2-2,CASSLSRTGEPGELFF,TGTGCCAGCAGTTTATCGAGGACAGGGGAGCCCGGGGAGCTGTTTTTT
TRBD1,TRBV24-1,-,TRBJ1-5,CATSEATGVWNQPQHF,TGTGCCACCAGTGAGGCAACAGGGGTTTGGAATCAGCCCCAGCATTTT
-,TRBV4-1,-,TRBJ2-3,CASSQYAGDRTDTQYF,TGCGCCAGCAGCCAATATGCAGGGGATCGCACAGATACGCAGTATTTT
-,TRBV12-3/TRBV12-4,-,TRBJ2-1,CASSTRAEQFF,TGTGCCAGCAGCACTAGGGCCGAGCAGTTCTTC
-,TRBV7-3,-,TRBJ2-6,CASSAQGAGANVLTF,TGTGCCAGCAGCGCCCAAGGGGCCGGGGCCAACGTCCTGACTTTC
TRBD1,TRBV4-1,-,TRBJ1-1,CASSQAGGVTEAFF,TGCGCCAGCAGCCAAGCAGGGGGGGTCACTGAAGCTTTCTTT
-,TRBV15,few,TRBJ2-3,CATSRDLWGTDTQYF,TGTGCCACCAGCAGGGACCTGTGGGGCACAGATACGCAGTATTTT
TRBD1,TRBV12-3/TRBV12-4,many,TRBJ2-1,CASSSQGVGEQFF,TGTGCCAGCAGTTCTCAGGGGGTCGGTGAGCAGTTCTTC
-,TRBV7-9,few,TRBJ2-5,CASSPSWGQETQYF,TGTGCCAGCAGCCCTTCATGGGGGCAAGAGACCCAGTACTTC
-,TRBV9,-,TRBJ2-1,CASSVFTGGEQFF,TGTGCCAGCAGCGTATTCACTGGTGGTGAGCAGTTCTTC
-,TRBV25-1,-,TRBJ2-7,CASSAEGGGDEQYF,TGTGCCAGCAGTGCGGAAGGGGGAGGCGACGAGCAGTACTTC
TRBD1,TRBV20-1,-,TRBJ2-1,CSARVTGQGYNEQFF,TGCAGTGCTAGAGTAACGGGACAGGGCTACAATGAGCAGTTCTTC
-,TRBV24-1,-,TRBJ2-2,CATSVPRGAGELFF,TGTGCCACCAGTGTCCCGCGGGGAGCCGGGGAGCTGTTTTTT
-,TRBV20-1,-,TRBJ2-1,CSARDQGQGSNEQFF,TGCAGTGCTAGAGACCAGGGGCAGGGGTCCAATGAGCAGTTCTTC
-,TRBV9,-,TRBJ2-6,CASSGDRPFSGANVLTF,TGTGCCAGCAGCGGCGACAGGCCTTTTTCTGGGGCCAACGTCCTGACTTTC
TRBD1,TRBV20-1,few,TRBJ2-7,CSVPEAGGDEQYF,TGCAGTGTTCCGGAGGCAGGGGGCGACGAGCAGTACTTC
TRBD2,TRBV4-3,few,TRBJ2-2,CASSQGSGGALAGELFF,TGCGCCAGCAGCCAAGGTTCCGGGGGGGCTTTAGCCGGGGAGCTGTTTTTT
TRBD2,TRBV6-2/TRBV6-3,few,TRBJ2-5,CASSSRLAEVETQYF,TGTGCCAGCAGTTCCCGACTAGCGGAGGTGGAGACCCAGTACTTC
TRBD1,TRBV6-2/TRBV6-3,-,TRBJ1-5,CASSYIVQGARQPQHF,TGTGCCAGCAGTTACATTGTGCAGGGGGCTCGTCAGCCCCAGCATTTT
-,TRBV4-3,few,TRBJ1-1,CASSQEGEGNTEAFF,TGCGCCAGCAGCCAAGAGGGAGAGGGGAACACTGAAGCTTTCTTT
-,TRBV7-7,many,TRBJ2-2,CASSLDDRGLTETGELFF,TGTGCTAGCAGCTTAGATGATAGAGGACTAACTGAAACCGGGGAGCTGTTTTTT
-,TRBV7-9,-,TRBJ2-1,CASSFYRPYNEQFF,TGTGCCAGCAGCTTTTATAGACCCTACAATGAGCAGTTCTTC
-,TRBV7-2,few,TRBJ2-7,CASSSGTVTYEQYF,TGTGCCAGCAGCTCCGGGACGGTGACCTACGAGCAGTACTTC
TRBD2,TRBV7-2,-,TRBJ2-5,CASSPRLAGGQETQYF,TGTGCCAGCAGCCCAAGACTAGCGGGGGGGCAGGAGACCCAGTACTTC
-,TRBV6-2/TRBV6-3,few,TRBJ1-5,CASSLRTGLQPQHF,TGTGCCAGCAGTTTGAGAACAGGGTTACAGCCCCAGCATTTT
-,TRBV5-1,-,TRBJ2-7,CASSWSGAAVYEQYF,TGCGCCAGCAGCTGGTCGGGGGCCGCAGTCTACGAGCAGTACTTC
-,TRBV4-3,few,TRBJ2-1,CASSQDQGYEQFF,TGCGCCAGCAGCCAAGACCAAGGCTATGAGCAGTTCTTC
-,TRBV10-3,many,TRBJ2-3,CAISESDTDTQYF,TGTGCCATCAGTGAGTCGGACACAGATACGCAGTATTTT
TRBD2,TRBV4-1,few,TRBJ2-1,CASSPTIPTSGEDNEQFF,TGCGCCAGCAGCCCAACAATTCCGACTAGCGGGGAAGACAATGAGCAGTTCTTC
TRBD1,TRBV4-1,-,TRBJ1-4,CASSLLWTGGREKLFF,TGCGCCAGCAGCTTACTTTGGACAGGTGGTCGGGAAAAACTGTTTTTT
-,TRBV6-5,few,TRBJ2-2,CASSSTFGDTGELFF,TGTGCCAGCAGTTCCACCTTCGGGGATACCGGGGAGCTGTTTTTT
-,TRBV12-3/TRBV12-4,few,TRBJ2-6,CASSWAANVLTF,TGTGCCAGCAGTTGGGCAGCCAACGTCCTGACTTTC
-,TRBV7-9,many,TRBJ1-5,CASSLSRGDQPQHF,TGTGCCAGCAGCTTAAGCAGGGGAGATCAGCCCCAGCATTTT
-,TRBV12-3/TRBV12-4,-,TRBJ1-1,CASSRRGGDSEAFF,TGTGCCAGCAGTCGACGGGGAGGGGACTCTGAAGCTTTCTTT